Listed below are T cell receptor beta chains from one sample, sequenced in a study of blood T cell repertoires in COVID-19. Repertoires were generated with immunoSEQ multiplex PCR, while TCRdb's copy carries only in-frame clones and drops some. Among roughly 170,000 clones listed, approximately 81% were seen once. Specimen: PBMCs or T cells enriched from blood (not recorded which). Receptors originate from a man aged 55 to 70 who had recovered from COVID-19. The CDR3 runs from the conserved cysteine through the conserved F or W. A D gene is named only where the DNA matches it firmly. Some rows mark clone size as missing; the rest say once, few, many or name a class of expanded clone.

CDR3aa	CDR3nt	d_gene	j_gene	v_gene	abundance
CASSPPGTSGGMSQYF	TGTGCCAGCTCACCTCCAGGGACTAGCGGGGGAATGTCGCAGTATTTT	TRBD2	TRBJ2-3	TRBV18	-
CASSGAYEQYF	TGTGCCAGCAGTGGGGCTTACGAGCAGTACTTC	-	TRBJ2-7	TRBV2	once
CASSKTGTSGGHNEQFF	TGTGCCAGTAGTAAAACCGGGACTAGCGGGGGCCACAATGAGCAGTTCTTC	TRBD2	TRBJ2-1	TRBV19	-
CSVGVQGGETQYF	TGCAGCGTTGGAGTACAGGGTGGAGAGACCCAGTACTTC	-	TRBJ2-5	TRBV29-1	-
CASPRDSQSEGNQPQHF	TGTGCCAGCCCGCGGGACTCCCAATCGGAGGGCAATCAGCCCCAGCATTTT	-	TRBJ1-5	TRBV28	-
CAISRPGQGFYEQYF	TGTGCCATCAGCCGCCCGGGACAGGGTTTCTACGAGCAGTACTTC	TRBD1	TRBJ2-7	TRBV10-3	-
CASSLSGGDGKTQYF	TGCGCCAGCAGCTTATCAGGGGGCGATGGAAAGACCCAGTACTTC	TRBD1	TRBJ2-5	TRBV5-1	-
CASSVQGTTNYGYTF	TGTGCCAGCAGCGTACAGGGGACCACTAACTATGGCTACACCTTC	-	TRBJ1-2	TRBV9	few
CASSSGNFYEQYF	TGCGCCAGCAGTTCCGGGAACTTCTACGAGCAGTACTTC	-	TRBJ2-7	TRBV5-1	-
CASSPSGRQNTGELFF	TGTGCCAGCAGTCCTAGCGGGAGACAGAACACCGGGGAGCTGTTTTTT	TRBD2	TRBJ2-2	TRBV28	-